This is a list of T cell receptor beta chains from one sample in a study of blood T cell repertoires in COVID-19. The table came from immunoSEQ multiplex PCR; TCRdb's copy has only in-frame clones and leaves some out. The sample includes some 200,000 clones, 70% to 85% of them seen just once. The sequencing sample was made of peripheral blood. These TCRs come from a woman aged 40 to 49 who had recovered from COVID-19. Each CDR3 is given with its conserved first and last residue. The order of the fields is CDR3 DNA, CDR3 protein, clone size, CDR3 length, D gene, J gene, V gene. D genes are given only for firm matches. The size entry is marked missing in some rows and otherwise reads once, few, many or a size class.

cdr3_nt: TGTGCCAGCAGATGGGGACAGGGGGCGAGCGAGCAGTACTTC
cdr3_aa: CASRWGQGASEQYF
clone_size: .
cdr3_length: 14
d_call: TRBD1
j_call: TRBJ2-7
v_call: TRBV11-3

cdr3_nt: TGTGCCAGCAGCCTCCCGGGACAGGGTAGCGCTGAAGCTTTCTTT
cdr3_aa: CASSLPGQGSAEAFF
clone_size: .
cdr3_length: 15
d_call: TRBD1
j_call: TRBJ1-1
v_call: TRBV3-1/TRBV3-2

cdr3_nt: TGTGCTAGCAGCTTAGGCGACAGGGGCTACGAGCAGTACTTC
cdr3_aa: CASSLGDRGYEQYF
clone_size: .
cdr3_length: 14
d_call: TRBD1
j_call: TRBJ2-7
v_call: TRBV7-7

cdr3_nt: TGTGCCAGCAGCTCCGGACAGGGCCTGAGGGAGCAGTACTTC
cdr3_aa: CASSSGQGLREQYF
clone_size: .
cdr3_length: 14
d_call: TRBD1
j_call: TRBJ2-7
v_call: TRBV11-3

cdr3_nt: TGTGCCAGCAGCTTGGACAGGGGGGACTATGGCTACACCTTC
cdr3_aa: CASSLDRGDYGYTF
clone_size: .
cdr3_length: 14
d_call: TRBD1
j_call: TRBJ1-2
v_call: TRBV28

cdr3_nt: TGTGCCAGCAGCTTAGAGGCGGGGTCTTTTTACAATGAGCAGTTCTTC
cdr3_aa: CASSLEAGSFYNEQFF
clone_size: .
cdr3_length: 16
d_call: .
j_call: TRBJ2-1
v_call: TRBV7-6

cdr3_nt: TGTGCCAGCAGCCGCGGGGGGGCTCTCGAGCAGTACTTC
cdr3_aa: CASSRGGALEQYF
clone_size: .
cdr3_length: 13
d_call: TRBD2
j_call: TRBJ2-7
v_call: TRBV7-2

cdr3_nt: TGTGCCACCAGTGAGGGGCTCACACGGGGAGCGGGAGAGACCCAGTACTTC
cdr3_aa: CATSEGLTRGAGETQYF
clone_size: .
cdr3_length: 17
d_call: .
j_call: TRBJ2-5
v_call: TRBV24-1

cdr3_nt: TGTGCCAGCCGCGGGACAGGGAGAACCGGGGAGCTGTTTTTT
cdr3_aa: CASRGTGRTGELFF
clone_size: few
cdr3_length: 14
d_call: TRBD1
j_call: TRBJ2-2
v_call: TRBV28

cdr3_nt: TGTGCCAGCAGCCAAGACCACAGGACTAGCGGGGGCTCGCAGTTCTTC
cdr3_aa: CASSQDHRTSGGSQFF
clone_size: .
cdr3_length: 16
d_call: TRBD2
j_call: TRBJ2-1
v_call: TRBV14